This T cell receptor beta chain stems from a study of spatial heterogeneity in lung cancer. Study-wide results and limits: Mutation tallies in tumors tracked expanded intratumoral alpha and beta TCR counts.

The time point is: sample taken at primary tumor resection. TCRdb redid the calling of the 5' RACE reads with MiXCR, one entry per CDR3 protein. In the table there are approximately 20,000 distinct CDR3 sequences, over 7% of which are singletons. From germline, CDR1 is DFQATT and CDR2 SNEGSKA (reference sequence). With 3 bases removed from V and 9 bases from J, the gap between germline ends came to 15 bases. The CDR3 length is 13 residues. This clonotype was seen ten or more times. The antigen remains unidentified. V gene TRBV20-1 combines with J gene TRBJ2-1, with D unresolved. The sequencing used lung tumor tissue, collected at surgery. The receptor was isolated from a female donor with early-stage non-small cell lung cancer. This CDR3 reads CSASLIRDGEQFF. In DNA form, the CDR3 reads TGCAGTGCTAGCTTGATCAGAGACGGTGAGCAGTTCTTC.